The next 17 T cell receptor beta chains were all read from a single sample in a study of human T cells and chemical hapten exposure. Documented time point: patch test 1, 2 weeks after DPC sensitization. Regarding treatment: therapeutic diphenylcyclopropenone sensitization with weekly scalp DPC. TCRdb itself ran the RACE reads through MiXCR, one entry per CDR3 protein. This table has fewer than 150,000 distinct CDR3 sequences, roughly an eighth appearing once. The sample in question was whole blood, obtained in connection with sensitization to the hapten diphenylcyclopropenone (DPC). Every receptor here comes from a young man with alopecia areata. Some clones in this sample may be carry-over from other donors' samples.

This clonotype was picked up many times. The chain has TRBV28 and TRBJ2-7; tentatively, D is TRBD1 (5 bases). Per the germline V gene, CDR1 is MDHEN and CDR2 is SYDVKM. Trimming removed 6 bases at V and 5 bases at J, with 14 bases between. This CDR3 is built from 13 residues. The CDR3 DNA reads as TGTGCCAGCAGCCAGGACATTCCCGACGAGCAGTACTTC. Amino acids: CASSQDIPDEQYF. The full variable domain, rest sourced from reference TRBV28 and TRBJ2-7, is DVKVTQSSRYLVKRTGEKVFLECVQDMDHENMFWYRQDPGLGLRLIYFSYDVKMKEKGDIPEGYSVSREKKERFSLILESASTNQTSMYLCASSQDIPDEQYFGPGTRLTVT.

The chain links TRBV5-4 to TRBJ1-4; D ambiguous. In germline, CDR1 is SGHNT, CDR2 YYREEE (reference sequence). The CDR3 spans 15 residues. V lost 4 bases and J 7 bases, leaving 17 bases between the germline ends. CDR3 region: CASSPNPGRAEKLFF. The DNA for the CDR3 is TGTGCCAGCAGCCCCAATCCCGGGCGTGCTGAAAAACTGTTTTTT.

The rearrangement uses TRBV7-9 and TRBJ2-5; 7 nucleotides align to TRBD1. In germline, CDR1 is SEHNR, CDR2 FQNEAQ (reference sequence). After removal of 8 bases from V and 3 bases from J, the junction contained 6 bases not matched to a gene. The CDR3 has 13 amino acids. The CDR3 spells CASGTGTEETQYF. Written as DNA, the CDR3 is TGTGCCAGCGGAACCGGGACAGAAGAGACCCAGTACTTC.

This clonotype was counted a few times. The chain links TRBV9 to TRBJ2-3; TRBD2 is a possible D gene (6 bases). CDR1 and CDR2 from the germline V gene are SGDLS and YYNGEE. The CDR3 runs 15 residues. The germline V and J ends were trimmed by 3 bases and 2 bases, with 13 bases remaining between them. The CDR3 coding sequence is TGTGCCAGCAGCGCGGGAGCAGGGTACACAGATACGCAGTATTTT. This gives the protein CASSAGAGYTDTQYF.

The chain is built from TRBV12-3 or TRBV12-4 and TRBJ1-5; no clear D gene. The CDR3 contains 14 residues. Trimming cost V 3 bases and J 5 bases, with 11 bases left between them. The CDR3 coding sequence is TGTGCCAGCAGTTTGTCGGGTGGGTATCAGCCCCAGCATTTT. Its protein product is CASSLSGGYQPQHF.

This clonotype has more than one count but fewer than ten. The CDR3 nucleotides read TGTGCCAGCAGCCATGACAGCTCTGGGGCCAACGTCCTGACTTTC. It translates to CASSHDSSGANVLTF. The chain is built from TRBV7-2 and TRBJ2-6; D perhaps matches TRBD1 (5 bases). Germline V CDR1 and CDR2: SGHTA, FQGNSA. Trimming cost V 5 bases and J 0 bases, with 8 bases left between them. The CDR3 has 15 residues.

V is TRBV28 and J is TRBJ1-4, with D tentatively TRBD1 (5 bases). The CDR3 loop spans 15 amino acids. The V gene lost 5 bases and the J gene lost 3 bases, with 13 bases spanning the gap. Germline V gene data show CDR1 as MDHEN and CDR2 as SYDVKM. In nucleotides, the CDR3 is TGTGCCAGCAGTGTCCGGGACCGATCTAATGAAAAACTGTTTTTT. This codes for CASSVRDRSNEKLFF.

This clonotype came up a few times. The chain has TRBV7-2 and TRBJ1-2; unclear D gene. The CDR3 totals 14 residues. Germline V gene data show CDR1 as SGHTA and CDR2 as FQGNSA. With 2 bases removed from V and 0 bases from J, the gap between germline ends came to 7 bases. The CDR3 is CASSLSRANYGYTF. The DNA for the CDR3 is TGTGCCAGCAGCTTAAGCAGAGCTAACTATGGCTACACCTTC. The full variable domain, with the rest looked up from reference TRBV7-2 and TRBJ1-2, is GAGVSQSPSNKVTEKGKDVELRCDPISGHTALYWYRQSLGQGLEFLIYFQGNSAPDKSGLPSDRFSAERTGGSVSTLTIQRTQQEDSAVYLCASSLSRANYGYTFGSGTRLTVV.

This clonotype was recorded many times. The chain carries TRBV4-3 and TRBJ2-6; D gene unclear. CDR3 length: 16 residues. V was cut by 0 bases and J by 0 bases, with 6 bases left in between. From germline, CDR1 is LGHNA and CDR2 YSLEER. The CDR3, as DNA: TGCGCCAGCAGCCAAGAGCGGAGCTCTGGGGCCAACGTCCTGACTTTC. It specifies CASSQERSSGANVLTF.

This clonotype appeared many times. This sequence joins TRBV7-8 and TRBJ2-4, with D maybe TRBD1 (7 bases). The germline V gene encodes CDR1 SGHVS and CDR2 FQNEAQ. The CDR3 is made up of 14 amino acids. Between the trimmed V and J ends, which lost 1 base and 7 bases, there was a span of 11 bases. The DNA of the CDR3 is TGTGCCAGCAGCTTAGAGGCAGGGGGGAACATTCAGTACTTC. Translated, it gives CASSLEAGGNIQYF. Full variable domain (outside the CDR3, taken from reference TRBV7-8 and TRBJ2-4): GAGVSQSPRYKVAKRGQDVALRCDPISGHVSLFWYQQALGQGPEFLTYFQNEAQLDKSGLPSDRFFAERPEGSVSTLKIQRTQQEDSAVYLCASSLEAGGNIQYFGAGTRLSVL.

The genes are TRBV10-3 and TRBJ2-3; 10 bases are shared with TRBD2. V lost 3 bases to trimming and J lost 5 bases; unmatched junction nucleotides: 11. This CDR3 spans 17 amino acids. Per the germline V gene, CDR1 is ENHRY and CDR2 is SYGVKD. The CDR3 spells CAISDPSASGGRDTQYF. The CDR3 nucleotides read TGTGCCATCAGTGACCCAAGTGCTAGCGGGGGAAGAGATACGCAGTATTTT.

The chain is built from TRBV10-3 and TRBJ1-2, with TRBD1 identical over 9 bases. Germline values: CDR1 ENHRY, CDR2 SYGVKD. There are 13 residues in the CDR3. V shed 7 bases and J 12 bases; nucleotides not matched to a gene: 12. The CDR3 coding sequence is TGTGCCATCACTGGGGGACAGGGAACGACACACACCTTC. Protein: CAITGGQGTTHTF.

In its sample, this clonotype was seen many times. The chain is built from TRBV19 and TRBJ1-2; no reliable D call. CDR1 and CDR2 from the germline V gene are LNHDA and SQIVND (reference sequence). The V end was cut by 7 bases, the J end by 0 bases, with 9 bases between. This CDR3 has 13 amino acids. CDR3 nucleotide sequence: TGTGCCAGTACAAACGGTGCTAACTATGGCTACACCTTC. It codes for CASTNGANYGYTF.

This clonotype showed up just a few times. CDR3 loop: CASSSPGSLSYEQYF. The CDR3 nucleotides are TGTGCCAGCTCATCTCCGGGTTCGTTGTCCTACGAGCAGTACTTC. V and J are TRBV18 and TRBJ2-7; no reliable D call. The CDR3 contains 15 residues. Germline values: CDR1 KGHSH, CDR2 LQKENI. V lost 5 bases and J lost 1, with 15 bases in between. The full variable domain, its missing parts supplied by reference TRBV18 and TRBJ2-7, is NAGVMQNPRHLVRRRGQEARLRCSPMKGHSHVYWYRQLPEEGLKFMVYLQKENIIDESGMPKERFSAEFPKEGPSILRIQQVVRGDSAAYFCASSSPGSLSYEQYFGPGTRLTVT.

Only a few counts were recorded for this clonotype. The V and J genes are TRBV6-5 and TRBJ1-4; maybe TRBD1 (5 bases). Germline V CDR1 and CDR2: MNHEY, SVGAGI. The CDR3 is 15 amino acids. Trimming left V 0 bases short and J 8 bases short, with 13 bases between. The CDR3 reads CASSYSVGAREKLFF. CDR3 bases: TGTGCCAGCAGTTACTCGGTCGGGGCGCGGGAAAAACTGTTTTTT.

This clonotype was detected only a few times. The chain has TRBV29-1 and TRBJ2-5; D gene unclear. Trimming left V 6 bases short and J 4 bases short, with 9 bases between. The CDR3 length is 11 residues. Germline V gives CDR1 SQVTM, CDR2 ANQGSEA. In DNA, the CDR3 is TGCAGCGTCGAACCTGTAGAGACCCAGTACTTC. This translates into CSVEPVETQYF. The full variable domain, in which reference TRBV29-1 and TRBJ2-5 provide the parts outside the CDR3, is SAVISQKPSRDICQRGTSLTIQCQVDSQVTMMFWYRQQPGQSLTLIATANQGSEATYESGFVIDKFPISRPNLTFSTLTVSNMSPEDSSIYLCSVEPVETQYFGPGTRLLVL.

The chain joins TRBV7-9 to TRBJ2-7; D is perhaps TRBD1 or TRBD2 (5 bases each). The CDR3 is 15 residues long. V gave up 4 bases and J gave up 3 bases, with 16 bases separating them. CDR1 is SEHNR, CDR2 FQNEAQ, per germline (reference sequence). The CDR3 sequence: CASSSPGRLFYEQYF. Written as DNA, the CDR3 is TGTGCCAGCAGCTCCCCGGGACGCCTCTTCTACGAGCAGTACTTC.